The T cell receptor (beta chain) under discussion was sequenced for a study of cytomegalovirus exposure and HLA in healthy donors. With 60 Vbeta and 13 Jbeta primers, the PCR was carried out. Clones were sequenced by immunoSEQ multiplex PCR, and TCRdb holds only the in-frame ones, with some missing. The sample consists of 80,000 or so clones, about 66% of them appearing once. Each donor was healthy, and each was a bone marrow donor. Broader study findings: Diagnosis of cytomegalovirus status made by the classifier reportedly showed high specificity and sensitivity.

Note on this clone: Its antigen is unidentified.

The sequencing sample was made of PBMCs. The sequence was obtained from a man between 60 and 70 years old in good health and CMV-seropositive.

CDR3 loop: CASRDRGYANEQFF. The CDR3 DNA sequence: TGTGCCAGCCGCGACAGGGGTTATGCCAATGAGCAGTTCTTC. The V and J genes are TRBV27 and TRBJ2-1, with 8 bases that match TRBD1. CDR1 MNHEY and CDR2 SMNVEV come from the germline V gene (reference sequence). The CDR3 contains 14 residues. Trimming cost V 8 bases and J 6 bases; bases outside gene matches: 9.